One sample yielded the 22 T cell receptor beta chains listed below, sequenced in a study of blood T cell repertoires in COVID-19. TCRdb keeps only in-frame clones here, not all; method: immunoSEQ multiplex PCR. The repertoire has about 150,000 clones, around 80% of them found once; the top ten carry nearly 8%. The sequencing sample was made of PBMCs or T cells enriched from blood (not recorded which). These receptors were obtained from a woman aged 50 to 60 who had recovered from COVID-19.

CDR3 in DNA: TGTGCCAGCAGCCCTCTAGCGAACAATGAGCAGTTCTTC. This gives the protein CASSPLANNEQFF. V gene TRBV9 combines with J gene TRBJ2-1; possibly TRBD2 for D (6 bases). CDR1 SGDLS and CDR2 YYNGEE come from the germline V gene. Trimming cost V 4 bases and J 5 bases, with 10 bases left between them. The CDR3 runs 13 residues. Combining the CDR3 with reference TRBV9 and TRBJ2-1 gives the whole variable domain DSGVTQTPKHLITATGQRVTLRCSPRSGDLSVYWYQQSLDQGLQFLIQYYNGEERAKGNILERFSAQQFPDLHSELNLSSLELGDSALYFCASSPLANNEQFFGPGTRLTVL.

The rearrangement uses TRBV29-1 and TRBJ2-3; the D gene is possibly TRBD2 (5 bases). CDR3 length equals 13 residues. Trimming pared 7 bases from V and 6 bases from J, leaving 17 bases between. CDR1 is SQVTM and CDR2 is ANQGSEA in the germline V gene. CDR3 loop: CSASGWVEDTQYF. The CDR3, as DNA: TGCAGCGCTTCGGGATGGGTTGAGGATACGCAGTATTTT.

J is TRBJ2-1 and V is TRBV11-2; TRBD2 matches 8 bases. The CDR3 runs 16 residues. The germline CDR1 and CDR2 sequences are SGHAT and FQNNGV. Trimming removed 5 bases from V and 5 bases from J; junction bases left unmatched: 11. CDR3 in amino acids: CASSTLTSARNNEQFF. The DNA for the CDR3 is TGTGCCAGCAGCACCCTGACTAGCGCCAGGAACAATGAGCAGTTCTTC.

The chain combines TRBV7-2 with TRBJ2-6, with D possibly being TRBD1 (6 bases). The V end was cut by 6 bases, the J end by 12 bases, with 18 bases between. The CDR3 spans 14 residues. The germline V gene has CDR1 SGHTA and CDR2 FQGNSA. The CDR3: CASRLNTGSVVLTF. In nucleotides, the CDR3 is TGTGCCAGCAGGTTAAACACAGGGTCGGTCGTCCTGACTTTC. The whole variable domain, filled in from reference TRBV7-2 and TRBJ2-6, reads GAGVSQSPSNKVTEKGKDVELRCDPISGHTALYWYRQSLGQGLEFLIYFQGNSAPDKSGLPSDRFSAERTGGSVSTLTIQRTQQEDSAVYLCASRLNTGSVVLTFGAGSRLTVL.

CDR3 coding DNA: TGTGCCAGCAGTAGCACCCCATTATACAATGAGCAGTTCTTC. Translation: CASSSTPLYNEQFF. The chain employs TRBV7-9 and TRBJ2-1; D remains ambiguous. Germline V lookup: CDR1 SEHNR, CDR2 FQNEAQ (reference sequence). V shed 6 bases and J shed 4 bases, with 13 bases lying between them. The CDR3 spans 14 residues.

This clone was recorded only once. This chain links TRBV7-2 with TRBJ2-5; maybe TRBD2 (7 bases). The V end was cut by 5 bases, the J end by 5 bases, with 18 bases between. This CDR3 region has 15 residues. The germline gives CDR1 SGHTA, CDR2 FQGNSA. The chain's CDR3 is CASSLWGGGVETQYF. DNA of the CDR3: TGTGCCAGCAGCCTTTGGGGAGGGGGGGTGGAGACCCAGTACTTC.

The gene calls are TRBV28 and TRBJ1-1; D not resolved. Trimming pared 7 bases from V and 2 bases from J, leaving 11 bases between. This CDR3 is 13 amino acids long. Germline values: CDR1 MDHEN, CDR2 SYDVKM. The CDR3 nucleotides read TGTGCCAGCACCCCGGTGCATAACACTGAAGCTTTCTTT. Its protein product is CASTPVHNTEAFF.

CDR3 in amino acids: CASSNLWTDNQPQHF. CDR3 sequence (DNA): TGTGCCAGCAGTAATCTTTGGACAGACAATCAGCCCCAGCATTTT. This chain links TRBV28 with TRBJ1-5; TRBD1 is a possible D gene (6 bases). The germline gives CDR1 MDHEN, CDR2 SYDVKM. This CDR3 contains 15 residues. Deletions cut 5 bases from V and 3 bases from J, with 14 bases between. Looking up the rest from reference TRBV28 and TRBJ1-5 gives the full variable domain: DVKVTQSSRYLVKRTGEKVFLECVQDMDHENMFWYRQDPGLGLRLIYFSYDVKMKEKGDIPEGYSVSREKKERFSLILESASTNQTSMYLCASSNLWTDNQPQHFGDGTRLSIL.

V usage is TRBV21-1 and J usage is TRBJ1-4. TRBV21-1 is reported as a pseudogene. The CDR3 length is 16 residues. The CDR3 loop is CASSKQRGRGNEKLFF. The CDR3 DNA is TGTGCCAGCAGCAAACAGCGGGGAAGAGGTAATGAAAAACTGTTTTTT.

The J gene is TRBJ1-5, the V gene TRBV7-2; D gene unclear. There are 17 residues in the CDR3. Trimming took off 5 bases at V and 3 bases at J, with 20 bases between the two ends. Germline lookup yields CDR1 SGHTA and CDR2 FQGNSA. CDR3: CASSLKSVELFNQPQHF. CDR3 DNA: TGTGCCAGCAGCCTCAAATCGGTTGAGCTATTCAATCAGCCCCAGCATTTT.

CDR3 nucleotides: TGTGCCAGTAGTTGGCCAGGAGGGTCACCCCTCCACTTT. The encoded protein is CASSWPGGSPLHF. This chain links TRBV19 with TRBJ1-6; D gene ambiguous. With 5 bases removed from V and 10 bases from J, the gap between germline ends came to 12 bases. CDR1 and CDR2 from the germline V gene are LNHDA and SQIVND (reference sequence). The CDR3 contains 13 residues.

The CDR3 nucleotides are TGTGCCAGCAGCTTGTACCGGGACAGGGTTATCTACACCTTC. It yields the protein CASSLYRDRVIYTF. The chain uses TRBV7-9 and TRBJ1-2; TRBD1 agrees at 9 bases. V trimming: 3 bases; J trimming: 10 bases; junction bases outside the gene matches: 9. The CDR3 spans 14 residues. CDR1 and CDR2 from the germline V gene are SEHNR and FQNEAQ (reference sequence).

The rearrangement links TRBV2 to TRBJ1-1; D uncertain. The V gene lost 3 bases and the J gene lost 2 bases, with 16 bases spanning the gap. The CDR3 length is 16 residues. CDR1 is SNHLY and CDR2 is FYNNEI in the germline V gene. The CDR3 loop reads CASSDVGSSANTEAFF. In nucleotides, the CDR3 is TGTGCCAGCAGTGATGTCGGGTCAAGCGCCAACACTGAAGCTTTCTTT.

The chain links TRBV9 to TRBJ1-4; 7 bases are shared with TRBD1. The CDR3 covers 15 residues. The ends lost 0 bases at V and 5 bases at J; junction bases unmatched: 4. Germline V gene lookup returns CDR1 SGDLS and CDR2 YYNGEE. This CDR3 reads CASSVGDRRNEKLFF. The CDR3 region has the DNA TGTGCCAGCAGCGTAGGGGACAGAAGAAATGAAAAACTGTTTTTT. Full variable domain (rest looked up from reference TRBV9 and TRBJ1-4): DSGVTQTPKHLITATGQRVTLRCSPRSGDLSVYWYQQSLDQGLQFLIQYYNGEERAKGNILERFSAQQFPDLHSELNLSSLELGDSALYFCASSVGDRRNEKLFFGSGTQLSVL.

In its sample, this clone was seen once. This rearrangement joins TRBV19 to TRBJ2-6; no definite D call. The germline V gene has CDR1 LNHDA and CDR2 SQIVND (reference sequence). V was pared by 7 bases and J by 1 base, with 11 bases between. The CDR3 totals 15 residues. CDR3 protein: CASNPSESGANVLTF. In DNA form, the CDR3 reads TGTGCCAGTAATCCGAGTGAGTCTGGGGCCAACGTCCTGACTTTC.

The rearrangement joins TRBV19 to TRBJ1-5; TRBD1 is a possible D gene (6 bases). The germline V gene has CDR1 LNHDA and CDR2 SQIVND (reference sequence). V dropped 3 bases and J dropped 4 bases, with 19 bases sitting between them. This CDR3 has 17 residues. This CDR3 is CASSMGDYQGRNQPQHF. CDR3 DNA sequence: TGTGCCAGTAGTATGGGGGACTACCAGGGGAGGAATCAGCCCCAGCATTTT.

J is TRBJ2-3 and V is TRBV24-1, with D unclear. The CDR3 sequence is 13 residues long. Germline CDR1 reads KGHDR; CDR2 reads SFDVKD. V was pared by 4 bases and J by 5 bases, with 9 bases between. CDR3 sequence reads: CATSDHNKDTQYF. CDR3 nucleotides: TGTGCCACCAGTGACCACAACAAAGATACGCAGTATTTT.

A word on this clone: Mismatch with germline at one junction end may stem from a read error. The chain links TRBV28 to TRBJ2-7, with 7 bases matching TRBD1. Germline-derived CDR1 and CDR2 are MDHEN and SYDVKM. The CDR3 contains 15 residues. DNA of the CDR3: TGTGCCAGCACTTTAAAGGGGGCTCGGGGCTACGAGCAGTACTTC. This translates into CASTLKGARGYEQYF.

V usage is TRBV5-1 and J usage is TRBJ2-4; D is unresolved. The V gene's germline CDR1 is SGHRS and CDR2 YFSETQ. V lost 4 bases to trimming and J lost 0 bases, with 11 bases between them. There are 15 residues in the CDR3. This CDR3 reads CASSGLSEAKNIQYF. The CDR3 nucleotides are TGCGCCAGCAGCGGGCTGAGTGAAGCCAAAAACATTCAGTACTTC.

This clone was observed a few times. The J gene is TRBJ2-1, the V gene TRBV24-1; the D gene is possibly TRBD2 (6 bases). The CDR3 runs to 15 residues. V lost 5 bases and J 3 bases, leaving 13 bases between the germline ends. The germline V gene has CDR1 KGHDR and CDR2 SFDVKD. CDR3 sequence reads: CATSGGDVGYNEQFF. DNA of the CDR3: TGTGCCACCAGTGGGGGGGACGTCGGCTACAATGAGCAGTTCTTC.

This clone has only one observation. The V call is TRBV19, the J call TRBJ1-5; D remains ambiguous. CDR3 length: 13 amino acids. Trimming took 5 bases from V and 9 from J, leaving 14 bases between them. CDR1 and CDR2 from the germline V gene are LNHDA and SQIVND (reference sequence). This CDR3 is CASSQEPSGPQHF. In DNA form, the CDR3 reads TGTGCCAGTAGTCAGGAACCCTCAGGGCCCCAGCATTTT.

The J gene is TRBJ2-3, the V gene TRBV6-5; TRBD1 matches at 9 bases. CDR1 and CDR2 from the germline V gene are MNHEY and SVGAGI. The CDR3 has 12 amino acids. J was trimmed by 8 bases and V by 6 bases; bases with no gene match: 3. CDR3 loop: CASRQGQGTQYF. CDR3 nucleotide sequence: TGTGCCAGCAGACAGGGACAGGGTACGCAGTATTTT.